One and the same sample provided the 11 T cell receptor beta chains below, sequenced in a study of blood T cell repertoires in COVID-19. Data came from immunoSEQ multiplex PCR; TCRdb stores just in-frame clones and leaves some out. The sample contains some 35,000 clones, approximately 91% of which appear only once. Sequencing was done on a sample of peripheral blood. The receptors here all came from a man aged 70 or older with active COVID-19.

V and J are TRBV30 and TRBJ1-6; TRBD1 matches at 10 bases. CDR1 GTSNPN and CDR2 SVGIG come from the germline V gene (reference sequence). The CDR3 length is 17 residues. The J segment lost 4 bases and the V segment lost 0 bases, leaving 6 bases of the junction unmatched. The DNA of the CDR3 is TGTGCCTGGAGTGTAATGGGACAGGGGATTTATAATTCACCCCTCCACTTT. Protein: CAWSVMGQGIYNSPLHF.

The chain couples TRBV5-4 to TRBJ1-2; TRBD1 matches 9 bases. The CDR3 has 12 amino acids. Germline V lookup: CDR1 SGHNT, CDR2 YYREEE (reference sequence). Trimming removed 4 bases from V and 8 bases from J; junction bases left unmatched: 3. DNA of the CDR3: TGTGCCAGCAGCGGGGACAGGGACGGCTACACCTTC. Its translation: CASSGDRDGYTF. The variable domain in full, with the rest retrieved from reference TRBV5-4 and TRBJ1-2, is ETGVTQSPTHLIKTRGQQVTLRCSSQSGHNTVSWYQQALGQGPQFIFQYYREEENGRGNFPPRFSGLQFPNYSSELNVNALELDDSALYLCASSGDRDGYTFGSGTRLTVV.

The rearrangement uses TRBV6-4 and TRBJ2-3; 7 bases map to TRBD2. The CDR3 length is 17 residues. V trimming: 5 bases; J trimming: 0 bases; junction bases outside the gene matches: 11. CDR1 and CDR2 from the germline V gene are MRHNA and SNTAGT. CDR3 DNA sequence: TGTGCCAGCAGTCCCGGGAGGTTACCTCCTAGCACAGATACGCAGTATTTT. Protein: CASSPGRLPPSTDTQYF.

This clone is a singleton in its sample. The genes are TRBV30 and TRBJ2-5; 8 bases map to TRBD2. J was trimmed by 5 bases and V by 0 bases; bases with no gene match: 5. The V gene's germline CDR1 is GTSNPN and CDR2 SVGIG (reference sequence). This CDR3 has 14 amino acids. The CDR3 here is CAWSVGAGAETQYF. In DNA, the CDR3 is TGTGCCTGGAGTGTGGGAGCGGGAGCGGAGACCCAGTACTTC.

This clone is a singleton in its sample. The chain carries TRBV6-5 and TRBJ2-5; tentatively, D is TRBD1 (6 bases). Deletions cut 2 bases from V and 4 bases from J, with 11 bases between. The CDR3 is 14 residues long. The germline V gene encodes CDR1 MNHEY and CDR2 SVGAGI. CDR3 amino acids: CASSYVGARETQYF. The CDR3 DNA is TGTGCCAGCAGTTACGTGGGGGCTAGAGAGACCCAGTACTTC.

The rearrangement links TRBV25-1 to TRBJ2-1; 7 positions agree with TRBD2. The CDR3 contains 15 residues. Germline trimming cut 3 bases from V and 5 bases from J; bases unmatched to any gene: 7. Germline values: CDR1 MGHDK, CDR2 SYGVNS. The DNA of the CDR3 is TGTGCCAGCAGTGATCCGGGACTAACCCACAATGAGCAGTTCTTC. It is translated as CASSDPGLTHNEQFF.

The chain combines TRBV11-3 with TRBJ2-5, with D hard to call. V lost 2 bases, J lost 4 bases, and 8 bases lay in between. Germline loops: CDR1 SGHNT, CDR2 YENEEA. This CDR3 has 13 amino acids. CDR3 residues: CASSLHPGETQYF. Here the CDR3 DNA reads TGTGCCAGCAGCTTACATCCCGGAGAGACCCAGTACTTC.

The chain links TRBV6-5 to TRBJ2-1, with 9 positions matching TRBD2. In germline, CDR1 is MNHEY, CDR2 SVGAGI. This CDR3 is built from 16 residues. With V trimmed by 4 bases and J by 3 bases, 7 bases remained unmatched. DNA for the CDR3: TGTGCCAGCAGTTCATTAGCGGGAGTTTTCTACAATGAGCAGTTCTTC. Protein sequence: CASSSLAGVFYNEQFF.

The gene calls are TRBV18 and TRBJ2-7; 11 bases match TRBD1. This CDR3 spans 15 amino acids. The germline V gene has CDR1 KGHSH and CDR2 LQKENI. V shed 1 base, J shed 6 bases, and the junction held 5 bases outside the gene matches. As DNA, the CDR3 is TGTGCCAGCTCACCACAGGGACAGGGGGTAACCGAGCAGTACTTC. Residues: CASSPQGQGVTEQYF.

The DNA of the CDR3 is TGTGCCAGCAGCTTAGGGCAGCGGGGGGGCCCCCAAGAGACCCAGTACTTC. It yields the protein CASSLGQRGGPQETQYF. The chain couples TRBV7-2 to TRBJ2-5; 10 bases are shared with TRBD2. V was clipped by 1 base and J by 1 base; unmatched bases: 6. This CDR3 spans 17 amino acids. Per the germline V gene, CDR1 is SGHTA and CDR2 is FQGNSA.

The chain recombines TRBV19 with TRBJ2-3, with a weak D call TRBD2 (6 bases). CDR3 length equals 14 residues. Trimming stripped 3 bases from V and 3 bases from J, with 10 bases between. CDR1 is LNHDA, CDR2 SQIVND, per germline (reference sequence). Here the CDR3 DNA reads TGTGCCAGTAGTATTTGGGGGGTGACAGATACGCAGTATTTT. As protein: CASSIWGVTDTQYF. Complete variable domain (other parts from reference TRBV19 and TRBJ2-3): DGGITQSPKYLFRKEGQNVTLSCEQNLNHDAMYWYRQDPGQGLRLIYYSQIVNDFQKGDIAEGYSVSREKKESFPLTVTSAQKNPTAFYLCASSIWGVTDTQYFGPGTRLTVL.